The T cell receptor (beta chain) under discussion was sequenced for a study of CD8+CD57+ T cells in acquired aplastic anemia. Across the study: The DNA of sorted CD4+ and CD8+ cells averaged roughly 3 ug. Overall study findings and caveats: Between the patient and control groups, CD8+ Simpson's diversity did not differ significantly. Patients and controls turned out to have approximately 29 CD8+ CDR3 sequences in common.

Concerning this clonotype: Its specificity is not known.

The CDR3 length is 14 residues. CDR1 and CDR2 from the germline V gene are DFQATT and SNEGSKA (reference sequence). Unmatched junction bases numbered 4, after V lost 3 bases and J lost 6 bases. Both TCR beta VDJ combination and CDR3 sequence profiling were carried out. Genomic DNA was the template for this profiling. MiXCR, applied by TCRdb to the reads, yields one record per CDR3 protein. Counted here are 60,000 to 75,000 distinct CDR3 sequences, around 55% occurring once; the ten biggest clones make up 2% to 3%. The sample was sorted CD4+, CD8+, or CD8+CD57+ T cells (not recorded which) from PBMCs. The J gene is TRBJ1-6, the V gene TRBV20-1; 8 bases agree with TRBD1. This sequence originates from a human donor in good health, serving as a control. CDR3 DNA: TGCAGTGCTAGGCGGACAGGGTTTAATTCACCCCTCCACTTT. Residues: CSARRTGFNSPLHF.